Each of the 4 T cell receptor beta chains below was sequenced from the same sample in a study of PD-1 blockade in classical Hodgkin lymphoma. Clones were read by immunoSEQ multiplex PCR, and TCRdb kept only the in-frame ones, dropping some. Counted here are fewer than 90,000 clones, just over 90% occurring once; the ten biggest clones make up 8%. There was relapse after autologous stem cell transplantation in every patient, and there was variation in brentuximab vedotin exposure. This specimen was peripheral blood mononuclear cells (PBMCs), taken at baseline. These receptors came from a human donor with classical Hodgkin lymphoma.

The V call is TRBV28, the J call TRBJ1-2; D is unresolved. This CDR3 has 14 amino acids. V was clipped by 3 bases and J by 1 base, with 9 bases between them. Germline CDR1 is MDHEN and CDR2 is SYDVKM. The CDR3 nucleotides are TGTGCCAGCAGTTTTGGGGATTTTAACTATGGCTACACCTTC. As protein: CASSFGDFNYGYTF.

This clone was observed a single time. The rearrangement joins TRBV6-4 to TRBJ2-4; D is possibly TRBD1 (5 bases). There are 15 residues in the CDR3. Germline-derived CDR1 and CDR2 are MRHNA and SNTAGT. V was shortened by 3 bases and J by 4 bases, with 13 bases between the two germline ends. CDR3 region: CASSEKGMGKNIQYF. CDR3 sequence (DNA): TGTGCCAGCAGTGAAAAGGGGATGGGAAAAAACATTCAGTACTTC.

The chain combines TRBV7-8 with TRBJ1-2, with D perhaps matching TRBD1 (5 bases). From germline, CDR1 is SGHVS and CDR2 FQNEAQ. V was clipped by 5 bases and J by 6 bases, with 25 bases between them. This CDR3 region has 17 residues. The CDR3 reads CASSRRWNTGEGDGYTF. The CDR3 bases are TGTGCCAGCAGCCGCAGGTGGAACACGGGGGAGGGCGATGGCTACACCTTC.

V is TRBV9 and J is TRBJ2-7, with TRBD2 matching 8 bases. CDR3 size: 15 residues. Trimming at V came to 4 bases and at J to 2 bases, leaving 8 bases not matched to a gene. Germline CDR1 is SGDLS and CDR2 is YYNGEE. CDR3 sequence (DNA): TGTGCCAGCAGCTTGGCACTTAGCGGGGCCTACGAGCAGTACTTC. Translated, it gives CASSLALSGAYEQYF.